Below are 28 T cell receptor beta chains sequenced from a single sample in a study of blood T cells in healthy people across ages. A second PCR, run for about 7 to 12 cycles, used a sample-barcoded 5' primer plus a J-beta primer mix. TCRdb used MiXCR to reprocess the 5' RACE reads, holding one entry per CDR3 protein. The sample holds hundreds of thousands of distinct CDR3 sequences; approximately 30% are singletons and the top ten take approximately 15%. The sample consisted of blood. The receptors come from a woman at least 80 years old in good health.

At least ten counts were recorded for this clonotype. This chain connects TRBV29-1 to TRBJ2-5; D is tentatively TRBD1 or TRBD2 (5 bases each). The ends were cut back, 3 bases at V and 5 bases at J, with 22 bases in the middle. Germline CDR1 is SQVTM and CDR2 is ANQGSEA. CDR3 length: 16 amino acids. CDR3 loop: CSVERGTSRLGETQYF. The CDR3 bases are TGCAGCGTTGAGAGGGGAACGTCCCGGTTGGGGGAGACCCAGTACTTC.

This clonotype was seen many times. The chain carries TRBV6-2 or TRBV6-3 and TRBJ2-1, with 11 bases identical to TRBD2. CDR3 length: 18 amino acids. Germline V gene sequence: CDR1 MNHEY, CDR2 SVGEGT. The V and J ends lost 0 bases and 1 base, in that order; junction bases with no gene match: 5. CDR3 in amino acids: CASSYSLAGGLSYNEQFF. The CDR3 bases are TGTGCCAGCAGTTACTCCCTAGCGGGGGGCCTATCCTACAATGAGCAGTTCTTC.

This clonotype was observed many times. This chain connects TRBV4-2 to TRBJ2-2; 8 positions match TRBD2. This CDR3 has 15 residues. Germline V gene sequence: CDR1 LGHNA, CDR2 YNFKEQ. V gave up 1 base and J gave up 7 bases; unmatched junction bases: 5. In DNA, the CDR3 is TGTGCCAGCAGCCAAGCGGGGGGGCAGTTCGGGGAGCTGTTTTTT. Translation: CASSQAGGQFGELFF.

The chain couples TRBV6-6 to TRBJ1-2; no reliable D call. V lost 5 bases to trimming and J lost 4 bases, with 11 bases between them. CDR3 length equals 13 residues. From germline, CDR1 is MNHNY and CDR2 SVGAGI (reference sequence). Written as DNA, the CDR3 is TGTGCCAGCAGTACGGGAGAAATCTATGGCTACACCTTC. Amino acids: CASSTGEIYGYTF.

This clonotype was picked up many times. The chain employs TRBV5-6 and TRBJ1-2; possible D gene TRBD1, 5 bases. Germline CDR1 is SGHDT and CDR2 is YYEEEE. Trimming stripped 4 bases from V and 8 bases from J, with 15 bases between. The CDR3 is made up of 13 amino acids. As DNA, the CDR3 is TGTGCCAGCAGCCCGGGACTTCTCCGAGGCTACACCTTC. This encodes CASSPGLLRGYTF.

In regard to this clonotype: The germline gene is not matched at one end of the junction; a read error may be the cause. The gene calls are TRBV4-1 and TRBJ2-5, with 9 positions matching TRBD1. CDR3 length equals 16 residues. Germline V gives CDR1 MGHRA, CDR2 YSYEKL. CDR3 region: CASSSRDREYQETRYF. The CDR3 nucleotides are TGCGCCAGCAGCTCCCGGGACAGGGAGTACCAAGAGACCCGGTACTTC.

The CDR3 bases are TGTGCCAGCAGCTTCGGGCAGTTCTCTGGAAACACCATATATTTT. Protein product: CASSFGQFSGNTIYF. This sequence joins TRBV5-5 and TRBJ1-3; D remains unclear. Trimming left V 2 bases short and J 0 bases short, with 9 bases between. From germline, CDR1 is SGHKS and CDR2 YYEKEE (reference sequence). This CDR3 spans 15 amino acids.

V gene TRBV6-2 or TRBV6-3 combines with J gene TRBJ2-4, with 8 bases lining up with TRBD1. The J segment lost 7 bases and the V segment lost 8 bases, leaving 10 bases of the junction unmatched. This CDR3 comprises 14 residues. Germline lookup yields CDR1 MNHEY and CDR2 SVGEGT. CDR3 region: CASSDDRGGNIQYF. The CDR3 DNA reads TGTGCCAGCTCCGACGACAGGGGCGGCAACATTCAGTACTTC.

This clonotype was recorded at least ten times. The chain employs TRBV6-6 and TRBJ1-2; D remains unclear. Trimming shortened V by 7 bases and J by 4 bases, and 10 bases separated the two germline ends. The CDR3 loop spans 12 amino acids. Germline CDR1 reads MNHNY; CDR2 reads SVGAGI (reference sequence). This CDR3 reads CASIFGPYGYTF. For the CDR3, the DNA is TGTGCCAGCATTTTCGGACCCTATGGCTACACCTTC.

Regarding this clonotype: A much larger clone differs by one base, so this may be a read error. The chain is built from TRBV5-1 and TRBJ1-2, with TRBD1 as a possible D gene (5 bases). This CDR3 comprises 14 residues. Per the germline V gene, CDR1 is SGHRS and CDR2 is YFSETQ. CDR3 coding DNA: TGCGCCAGCAGCATAGAGGGGACCGCTTATGGCTGCACCTTC. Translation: CASSIEGTAYGCTF. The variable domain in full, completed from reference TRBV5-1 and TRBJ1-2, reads KAGVTQTPRYLIKTRGQQVTLSCSPISGHRSVSWYQQTPGQGLQFLFEYFSETQRNKGNFPGRFSGRQFSNSRSEMNVSTLELGDSALYLCASSIEGTAYGCTFGSGTRLTVV.

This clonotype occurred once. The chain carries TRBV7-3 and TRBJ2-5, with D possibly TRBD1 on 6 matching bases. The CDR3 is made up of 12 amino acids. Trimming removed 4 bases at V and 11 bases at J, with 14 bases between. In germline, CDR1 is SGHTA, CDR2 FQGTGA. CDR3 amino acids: CASSSGQGMQYF. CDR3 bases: TGTGCCAGCAGCTCGGGGCAGGGGATGCAGTACTTC.

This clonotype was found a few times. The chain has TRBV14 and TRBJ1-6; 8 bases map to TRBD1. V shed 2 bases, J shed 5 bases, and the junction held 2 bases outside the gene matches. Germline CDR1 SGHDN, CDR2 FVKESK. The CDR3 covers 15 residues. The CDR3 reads CASSQSGQDNSPLHF. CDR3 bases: TGTGCCAGCAGCCAATCGGGACAGGATAATTCACCCCTCCACTTT. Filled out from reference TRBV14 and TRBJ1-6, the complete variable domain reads EAGVTQFPSHSVIEKGQTVTLRCDPISGHDNLYWYRRVMGKEIKFLLHFVKESKQDESGMPNNRFLAERTGGTYSTLKVQPAELEDSGVYFCASSQSGQDNSPLHFGNGTRLTVT.

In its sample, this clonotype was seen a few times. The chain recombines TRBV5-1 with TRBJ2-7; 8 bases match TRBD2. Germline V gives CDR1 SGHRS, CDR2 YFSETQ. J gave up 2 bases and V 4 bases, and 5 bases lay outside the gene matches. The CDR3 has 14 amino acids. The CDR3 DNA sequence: TGCGCCAGCAGCCGGGAGGGAAGCACCTACGAGCAGTACTTC. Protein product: CASSREGSTYEQYF.

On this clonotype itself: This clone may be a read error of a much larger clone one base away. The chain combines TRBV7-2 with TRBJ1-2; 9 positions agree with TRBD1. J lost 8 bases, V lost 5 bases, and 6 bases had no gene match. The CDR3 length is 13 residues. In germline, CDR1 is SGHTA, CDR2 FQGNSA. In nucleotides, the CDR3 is TGTGCCAGCAGCCTGGACAGGGGAAAGGGCTACACCTTC. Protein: CASSLDRGKGYTF.

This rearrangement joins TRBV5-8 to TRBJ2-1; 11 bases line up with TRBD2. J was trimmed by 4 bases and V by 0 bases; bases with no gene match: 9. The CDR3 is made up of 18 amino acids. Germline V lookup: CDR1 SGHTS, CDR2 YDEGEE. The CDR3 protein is CASSLVLAGGPLYNEQFF. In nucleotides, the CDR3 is TGTGCCAGCAGCTTGGTTCTAGCGGGGGGCCCCCTATACAATGAGCAGTTCTTC. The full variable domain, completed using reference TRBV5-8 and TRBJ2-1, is EAGVTQSPTHLIKTRGQQATLRCSPISGHTSVYWYQQALGLGLQFLLWYDEGEERNRGNFPPRFSGRQFPNYSSELNVNALELEDSALYLCASSLVLAGGPLYNEQFFGPGTRLTVL.

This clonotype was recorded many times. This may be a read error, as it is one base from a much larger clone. Here the CDR3 reads CSARGSSGANVRTF. CDR3 bases: TGCAGCGCGAGGGGGAGCTCTGGGGCCAACGTCCGGACTTTC. The rearrangement uses TRBV29-1 and TRBJ2-6, with D maybe TRBD1 (6 bases). There are 14 residues in the CDR3. Germline values: CDR1 SQVTM, CDR2 ANQGSEA. Together with reference TRBV29-1 and TRBJ2-6, the CDR3 gives the full variable domain: SAVISQKPSRDICQRGTSLTIQCQVDSQVTMMFWYRQQPGQSLTLIATANQGSEATYESGFVIDKFPISRPNLTFSTLTVSNMSPEDSSIYLCSARGSSGANVRTFGAGSRLTVL.

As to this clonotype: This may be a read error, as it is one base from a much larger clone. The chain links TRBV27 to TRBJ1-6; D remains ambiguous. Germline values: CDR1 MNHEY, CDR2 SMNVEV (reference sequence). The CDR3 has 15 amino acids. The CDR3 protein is CARSLGQFYNSPLHF. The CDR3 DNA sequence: TGTGCCCGCAGTTTAGGGCAGTTCTATAATTCACCCCTCCACTTT.

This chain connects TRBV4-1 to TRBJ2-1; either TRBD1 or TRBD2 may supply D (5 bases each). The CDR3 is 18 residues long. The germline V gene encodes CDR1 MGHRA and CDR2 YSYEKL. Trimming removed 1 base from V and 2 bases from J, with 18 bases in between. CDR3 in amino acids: CASSQGAPGPTPYNEQFF. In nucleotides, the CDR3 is TGCGCCAGCAGCCAAGGGGCCCCGGGACCCACACCCTACAATGAGCAGTTCTTC.

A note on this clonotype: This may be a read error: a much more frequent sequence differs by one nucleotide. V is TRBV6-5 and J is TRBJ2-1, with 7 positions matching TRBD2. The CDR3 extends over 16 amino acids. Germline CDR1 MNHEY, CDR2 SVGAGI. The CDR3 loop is CAGSYMIGGGNNEQFF. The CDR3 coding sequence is TGTGCCGGCAGTTACATGATTGGCGGGGGAAACAATGAGCAGTTCTTC.

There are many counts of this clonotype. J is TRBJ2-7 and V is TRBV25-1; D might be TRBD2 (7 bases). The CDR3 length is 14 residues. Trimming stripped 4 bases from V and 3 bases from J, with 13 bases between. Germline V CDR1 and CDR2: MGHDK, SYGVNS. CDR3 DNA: TGTGCCAGCAGTGTGGCGGGGGCGAGCTACGAGCAGTACTTC. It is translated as CASSVAGASYEQYF.

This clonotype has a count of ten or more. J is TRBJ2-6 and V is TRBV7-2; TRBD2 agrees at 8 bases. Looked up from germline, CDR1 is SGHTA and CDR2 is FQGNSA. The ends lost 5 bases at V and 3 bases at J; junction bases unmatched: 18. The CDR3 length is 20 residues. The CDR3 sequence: CASSPDPRGRGALGANVLTF. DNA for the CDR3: TGTGCCAGCAGCCCAGACCCCCGGGGGCGGGGGGCGCTTGGGGCCAACGTCCTGACTTTC.

CDR3 bases: TGCAGTGTCCCGAACCCGACAGGGAGCACTGAAGCTTTCTTT. It specifies CSVPNPTGSTEAFF. The rearrangement uses TRBV20-1 and TRBJ1-1, with 7 bases aligning to TRBD1. In germline, CDR1 is DFQATT, CDR2 SNEGSKA (reference sequence). The CDR3 is 14 residues long. Germline trimming cut 7 bases from V and 4 bases from J; bases unmatched to any gene: 12.

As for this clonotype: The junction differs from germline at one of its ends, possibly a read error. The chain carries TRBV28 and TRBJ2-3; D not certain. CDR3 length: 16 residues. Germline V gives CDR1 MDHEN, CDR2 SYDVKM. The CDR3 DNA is TGTGTCAGCAGTTTATCGGGTCGTCCTAGCACAGATACGCAGTATTTT. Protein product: CVSSLSGRPSTDTQYF.

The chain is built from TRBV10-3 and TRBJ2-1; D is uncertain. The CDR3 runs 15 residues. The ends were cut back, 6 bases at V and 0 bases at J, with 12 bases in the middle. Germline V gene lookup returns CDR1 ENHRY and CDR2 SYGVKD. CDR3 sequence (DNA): TGTGCCATCAGCCCCTCGGCGGTCTCCTACAATGAGCAGTTCTTC. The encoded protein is CAISPSAVSYNEQFF.

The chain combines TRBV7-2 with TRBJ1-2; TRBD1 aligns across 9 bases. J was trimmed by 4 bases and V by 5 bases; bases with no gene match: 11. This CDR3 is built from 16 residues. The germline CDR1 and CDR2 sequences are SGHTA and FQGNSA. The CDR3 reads CASSRPTGGSPYGYTF. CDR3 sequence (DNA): TGTGCCAGCAGCCGACCGACAGGGGGTAGTCCCTATGGCTACACCTTC.

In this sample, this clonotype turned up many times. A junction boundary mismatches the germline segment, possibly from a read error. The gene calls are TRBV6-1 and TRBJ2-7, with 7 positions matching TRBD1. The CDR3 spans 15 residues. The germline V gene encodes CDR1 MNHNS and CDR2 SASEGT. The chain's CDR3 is CASSEALRGSSEQYF. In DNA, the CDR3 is TGTGCCAGCAGTGAAGCGCTCAGGGGGTCCTCCGAGCAGTACTTC.

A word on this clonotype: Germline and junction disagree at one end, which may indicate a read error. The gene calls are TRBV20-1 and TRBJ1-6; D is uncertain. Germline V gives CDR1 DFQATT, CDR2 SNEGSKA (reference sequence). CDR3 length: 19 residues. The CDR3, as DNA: TGCAGCGCTAGGTCGGGGAGGGTACAGCGCAAAATAAATAATTCACCCCTCCACTTT. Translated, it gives CSARSGRVQRKINNSPLHF.

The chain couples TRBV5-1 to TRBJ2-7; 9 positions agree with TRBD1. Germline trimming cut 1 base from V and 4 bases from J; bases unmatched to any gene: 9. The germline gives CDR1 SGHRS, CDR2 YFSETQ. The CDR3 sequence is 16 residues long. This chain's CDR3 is CASSLLGDRAFYEQYF. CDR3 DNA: TGCGCCAGCAGCTTGCTCGGGGACAGGGCATTTTACGAGCAGTACTTC.